This T cell receptor beta chain was observed in a study of T cells in localized non-small cell lung cancer. V lost 7 bases to trimming and J lost 4 bases; unmatched junction nucleotides: 5. The germline gives CDR1 LNHDA, CDR2 SQIVND (reference sequence). The CDR3 runs to 14 residues. Points on this clone: Antigen unknown.

Sequencing was performed with immunoSEQ multiplex PCR; in TCRdb, only in-frame clones are kept and a portion is missing. The sample contains under 150,000 clones, about 90% of which appear only once. Study findings and constraints: The highest T cell clonality was in uninvolved adjacent lung, above tumor.

This clonotype was sampled from a female donor older than 55 with stage I lung adenocarcinoma. The V and J genes are TRBV19 and TRBJ2-2, with TRBD2 matching 8 bases. The sample here was peripheral blood, taken before any cancer treatment. CDR3 protein: CASNGAGVTGELFF. In DNA form, the CDR3 reads TGTGCCAGTAATGGAGCGGGAGTCACCGGGGAGCTGTTTTTT.